These T cell receptor beta chains were read from a single sample in a study of PD-1 blockade in classical Hodgkin lymphoma. Sequenced by immunoSEQ multiplex PCR; TCRdb stores in-frame clones only, minus some. In the table there are roughly 100,000 clones, approximately 78% of which are singletons. This sample comprised peripheral blood mononuclear cells (PBMCs), obtained before the fourth cycle of nivolumab. The receptors come from a human donor with classical Hodgkin lymphoma. The conserved cysteine and the conserved F or W are not part of the CDR3 here. Size values are once, few and many counts, or a class for expanded clones, and some rows have none.

j_call: TRBJ1-2
v_call: TRBV11-2
clone_size: NA
cdr3_aa: ASSSEGFYGYT

j_call: TRBJ1-2
v_call: TRBV18
clone_size: NA
cdr3_aa: ASRWTGADGYT

j_call: TRBJ1-6
v_call: TRBV6-5
clone_size: NA
cdr3_aa: ASSSGSYNSPLH

j_call: TRBJ1-1
v_call: TRBV5-1
clone_size: once
cdr3_aa: ASSLDPGGTEAF

j_call: TRBJ2-1
v_call: TRBV27
clone_size: NA
cdr3_aa: ASGRRAGPNTHEQF

j_call: TRBJ2-5
v_call: TRBV19
clone_size: NA
cdr3_aa: ASNRDTQETQY

j_call: TRBJ1-2
v_call: TRBV28
clone_size: NA
cdr3_aa: ASIPTGGRRGYT

j_call: TRBJ2-5
v_call: TRBV18
clone_size: NA
cdr3_aa: ASSPRGGSQETQY

j_call: TRBJ1-1
v_call: TRBV5-5
clone_size: NA
cdr3_aa: ASSLGVNTEAF

j_call: TRBJ2-1
v_call: TRBV9
clone_size: NA
cdr3_aa: ASSVEGQGHNEQF

j_call: TRBJ2-1
v_call: TRBV27
clone_size: NA
cdr3_aa: ASSLSTSGAQF

j_call: TRBJ2-5
v_call: TRBV25-1
clone_size: NA
cdr3_aa: ASSELLTGVETQY

j_call: TRBJ2-2
v_call: TRBV27
clone_size: NA
cdr3_aa: ASSNLRDTGELF

j_call: TRBJ1-2
v_call: TRBV5-6
clone_size: NA
cdr3_aa: ASSPPQGTGYGYT

j_call: TRBJ2-7
v_call: TRBV5-6
clone_size: NA
cdr3_aa: ASSFVNAGAYEQY

j_call: TRBJ2-5
v_call: TRBV5-8
clone_size: NA
cdr3_aa: ASSLGLAGAETQY

j_call: TRBJ1-1
v_call: TRBV5-4
clone_size: NA
cdr3_aa: ASSLGQGRNTEAF

j_call: TRBJ2-2
v_call: TRBV10-3
clone_size: NA
cdr3_aa: AISEHPPGADGELF

j_call: TRBJ1-2
v_call: TRBV19
clone_size: NA
cdr3_aa: ASSSRDRAAGYGYT

j_call: TRBJ1-1
v_call: TRBV6-6
clone_size: NA
cdr3_aa: ASSYDRGGTEAF

j_call: TRBJ2-5
v_call: TRBV10-3
clone_size: NA
cdr3_aa: AISVGVGVETQY

j_call: TRBJ2-7
v_call: TRBV6-5
clone_size: NA
cdr3_aa: ASSYRTGGFYEQY

j_call: TRBJ2-2
v_call: TRBV19
clone_size: NA
cdr3_aa: ASSLNTGELF

j_call: TRBJ1-6
v_call: TRBV27
clone_size: few
cdr3_aa: ASSLGLKNSPLH

j_call: TRBJ1-2
v_call: TRBV5-6
clone_size: NA
cdr3_aa: ASSLGLGRYGYT

j_call: TRBJ2-1
v_call: TRBV10-3
clone_size: NA
cdr3_aa: AIRTGTLNEQF

j_call: TRBJ2-2
v_call: TRBV7-2
clone_size: few
cdr3_aa: ASSSIPGATNTGELF

j_call: TRBJ2-7
v_call: TRBV28
clone_size: NA
cdr3_aa: ASRPGAGMSYEQY

j_call: TRBJ2-5
v_call: TRBV7-9
clone_size: NA
cdr3_aa: ASAVYSQETQY

j_call: TRBJ1-2
v_call: TRBV18
clone_size: NA
cdr3_aa: ASSPSGTTGTGLSYGYT

j_call: TRBJ2-7
v_call: TRBV4-1
clone_size: NA
cdr3_aa: ASSQDRAGGAYEQY

j_call: TRBJ2-7
v_call: TRBV7-6
clone_size: NA
cdr3_aa: ASSHSHYEQY

j_call: TRBJ1-5
v_call: TRBV28
clone_size: NA
cdr3_aa: ASRLGGGRGNQPQH

j_call: TRBJ2-7
v_call: TRBV28
clone_size: NA
cdr3_aa: ASSFRGSGYEQY

j_call: TRBJ2-3
v_call: TRBV2
clone_size: NA
cdr3_aa: ASGGPPFAQY

j_call: TRBJ2-3
v_call: TRBV7-2
clone_size: NA
cdr3_aa: ASSLGGPTADTQY

j_call: TRBJ1-1
v_call: TRBV5-4
clone_size: NA
cdr3_aa: ASSPDRVVNTEAF

j_call: TRBJ1-1
v_call: TRBV7-2
clone_size: NA
cdr3_aa: ASSLVGTVGTEAF

j_call: TRBJ2-1
v_call: TRBV6-6
clone_size: NA
cdr3_aa: ASRPGTRRNEQF

j_call: TRBJ1-1
v_call: TRBV19
clone_size: once
cdr3_aa: ASMGRAPNTEAF

j_call: TRBJ2-5
v_call: TRBV4-1
clone_size: NA
cdr3_aa: ASSQRMAGQETQY

j_call: TRBJ1-2
v_call: TRBV21-1
clone_size: NA
cdr3_aa: ASSKVMEANYGYT

j_call: TRBJ2-7
v_call: TRBV10-3
clone_size: NA
cdr3_aa: AISDATYEQY

j_call: TRBJ1-2
v_call: TRBV12-5
clone_size: few
cdr3_aa: ASGLTALGSYGYT

j_call: TRBJ1-2
v_call: TRBV9
clone_size: NA
cdr3_aa: ASSGTWGTSGYGYT

j_call: TRBJ1-1
v_call: TRBV7-9
clone_size: NA
cdr3_aa: ASSYYRDRHTEAF

j_call: TRBJ2-5
v_call: TRBV19
clone_size: NA
cdr3_aa: ASSSGRGRETQY

j_call: TRBJ2-7
v_call: TRBV7-6
clone_size: NA
cdr3_aa: ASSRQGTVSYEQY

j_call: TRBJ2-7
v_call: TRBV11-2
clone_size: NA
cdr3_aa: ASGKVGQGSYEQY

j_call: TRBJ2-5
v_call: TRBV7-9
clone_size: few
cdr3_aa: ASSSDGTGKSQY

j_call: TRBJ2-3
v_call: TRBV7-6
clone_size: NA
cdr3_aa: ASSSRTGVDTQY

j_call: TRBJ1-1
v_call: TRBV6-5
clone_size: NA
cdr3_aa: ASSYVLRGGTEAF

j_call: TRBJ1-5
v_call: TRBV28
clone_size: NA
cdr3_aa: ASSSPQPGYFPDSQPQH

j_call: TRBJ1-4
v_call: TRBV11-2
clone_size: NA
cdr3_aa: ASSFSGTTNEKLF

j_call: TRBJ2-1
v_call: TRBV9
clone_size: NA
cdr3_aa: ASSVGSEDEQF

j_call: TRBJ1-3
v_call: TRBV6-5
clone_size: NA
cdr3_aa: ASRRNRGNTIY

j_call: TRBJ1-5
v_call: TRBV7-2
clone_size: NA
cdr3_aa: ASSLDREGNQPQH

j_call: TRBJ2-7
v_call: TRBV4-2
clone_size: NA
cdr3_aa: ASSHLGTQANQY